The 15 T cell receptor beta chains presented below share a single source sample, sequenced in a study of spatial heterogeneity in lung cancer. No cognate antigen is known for these TCRs. Study observations and caveats: Expanded intratumoral alpha and beta TCR counts tracked tumor mutation counts.

Using its own MiXCR run on the 5' RACE reads, TCRdb lists one record per CDR3 protein. The table lists around 5,800 distinct CDR3 sequences, 7.7% of them singletons, with under 30% in the top ten. The time point is: sample taken at primary tumor resection. Sequences were derived from lung tumor tissue, sampled at surgery. The receptors shown here come from a female donor with early-stage non-small cell lung cancer.

This clonotype ranks as medium-sized (0.01 to 0.1%). This beta chain is a stray read from a library made for alpha chains; its abundance is not meaningful. The rearrangement uses TRBV3-1 and TRBJ2-1, with 9 bases matching TRBD1. Germline lookup yields CDR1 LGHDT and CDR2 YNNKEL (reference sequence). The CDR3 runs 16 residues. V dropped 1 base and J dropped 5; count of bases not matched to a gene: 6. The CDR3 here is CASSQGDRGRNNEQFF. As DNA, the CDR3 is TGTGCCAGCAGCCAAGGAGACAGGGGGAGGAACAATGAGCAGTTCTTC.

Relative to its sample, this clonotype is medium-sized. Being off target in a library aimed at alpha chains, this beta chain has a size of little meaning. V usage is TRBV20-1 and J usage is TRBJ2-7, with a tentative D call TRBD1 (5 bases). CDR1 DFQATT and CDR2 SNEGSKA come from the germline V gene (reference sequence). The CDR3 loop spans 11 amino acids. V shed 1 base and J shed 4 bases, with 5 bases lying between them. The CDR3 spells CSARAGYEQYF. The CDR3 nucleotides read TGCAGTGCTAGAGCAGGGTACGAGCAGTACTTC.

Sample share makes this clonotype medium-sized. This beta chain came through as a stray read in a library set up for alpha chains, and its size says little. The chain employs TRBV9 and TRBJ1-4; 8 bases are shared with TRBD1. V lost 2 bases and J lost 7; bases outside the gene matches: 4. The germline V gene encodes CDR1 SGDLS and CDR2 YYNGEE. The CDR3 covers 14 residues. The CDR3 DNA sequence: TGTGCCAGCAGCGTTCAGGGGGCAAGTGAAAAACTGTTTTTT. It encodes CASSVQGASEKLFF.

The table lists this clonotype with many counts. In a library made to pick up alpha chains, this beta chain is a stray read with a size that means little. V usage is TRBV3-1 and J usage is TRBJ1-4, with D unresolved. V was cut by 4 bases and J by 4 bases, with 7 bases left in between. The CDR3 has 13 amino acids. Germline CDR1 and CDR2: LGHDT and YNNKEL (reference sequence). This CDR3 is CASSLHSNEKLFF. The CDR3 DNA sequence: TGTGCCAGCAGCCTCCATAGTAATGAAAAACTGTTTTTT.

By sample share, this clonotype is medium-sized (0.01 to 0.1%). Little can be read into the size of this beta chain, an off-target read in a library designed for alpha chains. The V and J genes are TRBV12-3 or TRBV12-4 and TRBJ1-2, with 10 bases aligning to TRBD1. The CDR3 has 14 residues. V trimming: 5 bases; J trimming: 6 bases; junction bases outside the gene matches: 6. CDR3: CASSPWTGGNGYTF. In nucleotides, the CDR3 is TGTGCCAGCAGTCCCTGGACAGGGGGGAATGGCTACACCTTC.

Judged by abundance, this clonotype is medium-sized. This beta chain is an off-target read within a library intended for alpha chains, so its frequency means little. DNA of the CDR3: TGTGCCAGCAGTGAATTGCCAACTAGCGGGAAGACCGTCTACAATGAGCAGTTCTTC. As protein: CASSELPTSGKTVYNEQFF. The V gene is TRBV6-1, the J gene TRBJ2-1, with 10 bases lining up with TRBD2. This CDR3 has 19 residues. Per the germline V gene, CDR1 is MNHNS and CDR2 is SASEGT. V lost 2 bases to trimming and J lost 3 bases; unmatched junction nucleotides: 13.

By sample fraction, this clonotype is medium-sized. This beta chain came through as a stray read in a library set up for alpha chains, and its size says little. The rearrangement links TRBV11-1 to TRBJ2-1; 7 nucleotides agree with TRBD1. The trim removed 5 bases at V and 2 bases at J, leaving 6 bases unmatched. Germline assignment: CDR1 SGHAT and CDR2 FQDESV (reference sequence). This CDR3 is built from 15 residues. CDR3 amino acids: CASSPGQVTYNEQFF. The CDR3 bases are TGTGCCAGCAGCCCTGGACAGGTCACCTACAATGAGCAGTTCTTC.

In its sample, this clonotype ranks as medium-sized (0.01 to 0.1%). Being off target in a library aimed at alpha chains, this beta chain has a size of little meaning. The chain uses TRBV28 and TRBJ1-5, with D possibly being TRBD1 (5 bases). Germline values: CDR1 MDHEN, CDR2 SYDVKM. Trimming left V 4 bases short and J 1 base short, with 8 bases between. CDR3 size: 14 residues. The CDR3 sequence is CASSSGGSNQPQHF. The CDR3, as DNA: TGTGCCAGCAGTTCGGGGGGGAGCAATCAGCCCCAGCATTTT.

This clonotype was seen many times. This beta chain appears as a stray read in a library generated for alpha chains; its size is not informative. The chain employs TRBV20-1 and TRBJ2-7; D is uncertain. Germline CDR1 reads DFQATT; CDR2 reads SNEGSKA (reference sequence). The CDR3 has 12 amino acids. Trimming removed 3 bases from V and 0 bases from J, with 6 bases in between. The CDR3 protein is CSARGSSYEQYF. In nucleotides, the CDR3 is TGCAGTGCTAGGGGTAGCTCCTACGAGCAGTACTTC.

This clonotype was seen at least ten times. This beta chain is a stray read from a library made for alpha chains; its abundance is not meaningful. The chain uses TRBV5-6 and TRBJ1-2; D perhaps matches TRBD1 (6 bases). From germline, CDR1 is SGHDT and CDR2 YYEEEE. The CDR3 consists of 13 residues. The V and J ends lost 4 bases and 8 bases respectively, with 15 bases between them. CDR3: CASSPTGSGGYTF. Written as DNA, the CDR3 is TGTGCCAGCAGCCCGACAGGCTCGGGGGGCTACACCTTC.

This clonotype has a count of ten or more. This beta chain turned up in a library designed for alpha chains; as an off-target read, its abundance says little. This sequence joins TRBV20-1 and TRBJ2-5; maybe TRBD2 (6 bases). Trimming took 0 bases from V and 5 from J, leaving 10 bases between them. CDR3 size: 13 residues. Germline loops: CDR1 DFQATT, CDR2 SNEGSKA (reference sequence). This chain's CDR3 is CSARDSGGETQYF. In nucleotides, the CDR3 is TGCAGTGCTAGAGATTCTGGGGGGGAGACCCAGTACTTC.

Remarks on this clonotype: This beta chain was picked up by a library intended for alpha chains and is off target, so its count carries little meaning. V is TRBV27 and J is TRBJ2-7; TRBD2 agrees at 8 bases. Germline loops: CDR1 MNHEY, CDR2 SMNVEV (reference sequence). CDR3 length: 15 amino acids. The trim removed 2 bases at V and 2 bases at J, leaving 5 bases unmatched. CDR3 loop: CASSLDSGGTYEQYF. The CDR3 DNA reads as TGTGCCAGCAGTTTAGATTCGGGAGGGACCTACGAGCAGTACTTC.

Concerning this clonotype: This beta chain is an unintended read in a library built for alpha chains; its size means little. DNA of the CDR3: TGCAGTGCTGGACTAGCGGGGGGCTCCTACGAGCAGTACTTC. Translated: CSAGLAGGSYEQYF. The chain uses TRBV20-1 and TRBJ2-7; 14 bases are a match to TRBD2. The germline CDR1 and CDR2 sequences are DFQATT and SNEGSKA (reference sequence). This CDR3 has 14 amino acids. V lost 5 bases, J lost 0 bases, and 0 bases stayed unmatched.

This clonotype was observed many times. This beta chain is an unintended read in a library built for alpha chains; its size means little. The chain has TRBV12-3 or TRBV12-4 and TRBJ2-7; D is tentatively TRBD1 or TRBD2 (5 bases each). Trimming removed 3 bases at V and 4 bases at J, with 13 bases between. CDR3 length: 14 residues. The CDR3 DNA reads as TGTGCCAGCAGTTTTCGAGGGGTAGGGTACGAGCAGTACTTC. It specifies CASSFRGVGYEQYF.

This clonotype was observed at least ten times. A library prepared for alpha chains yielded this beta chain as an off-target read; its size is of little meaning. This sequence joins TRBV29-1 and TRBJ1-5, with D perhaps matching TRBD1 (6 bases). This CDR3 is built from 13 residues. The V end was cut by 4 bases, the J end by 5 bases, with 12 bases between. Germline V gives CDR1 SQVTM, CDR2 ANQGSEA. In DNA, the CDR3 is TGCAGCGTTGGAGGGGGGGTTGATCAGCCCCAGCATTTT. Amino acids: CSVGGGVDQPQHF.